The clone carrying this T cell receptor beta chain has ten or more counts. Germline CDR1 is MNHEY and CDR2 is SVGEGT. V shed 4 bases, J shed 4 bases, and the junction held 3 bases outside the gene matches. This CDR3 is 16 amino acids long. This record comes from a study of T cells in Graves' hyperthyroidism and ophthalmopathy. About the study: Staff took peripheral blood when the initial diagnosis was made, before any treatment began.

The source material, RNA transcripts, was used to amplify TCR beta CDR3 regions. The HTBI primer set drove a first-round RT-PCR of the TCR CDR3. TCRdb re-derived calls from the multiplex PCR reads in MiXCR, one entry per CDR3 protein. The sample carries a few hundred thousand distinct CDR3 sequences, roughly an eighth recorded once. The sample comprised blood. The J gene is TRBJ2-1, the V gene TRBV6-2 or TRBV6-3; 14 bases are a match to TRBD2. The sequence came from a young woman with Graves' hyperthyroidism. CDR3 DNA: TGTGCCAGCAGTTCTGGGACTAGCGGGAGATACAATGAGCAGTTCTTC. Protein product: CASSSGTSGRYNEQFF.